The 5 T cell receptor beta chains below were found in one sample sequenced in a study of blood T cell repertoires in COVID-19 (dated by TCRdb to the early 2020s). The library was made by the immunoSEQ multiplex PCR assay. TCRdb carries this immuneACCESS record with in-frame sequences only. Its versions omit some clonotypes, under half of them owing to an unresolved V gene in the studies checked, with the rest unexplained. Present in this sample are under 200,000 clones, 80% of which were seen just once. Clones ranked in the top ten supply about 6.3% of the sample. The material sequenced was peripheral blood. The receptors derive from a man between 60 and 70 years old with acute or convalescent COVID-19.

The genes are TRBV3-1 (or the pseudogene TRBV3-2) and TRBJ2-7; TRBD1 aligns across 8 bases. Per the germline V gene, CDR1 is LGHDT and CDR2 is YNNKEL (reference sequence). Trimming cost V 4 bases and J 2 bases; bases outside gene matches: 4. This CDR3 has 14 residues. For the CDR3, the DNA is TGTGCCAGCAGCCCCGGGACAGGCACCTACGAGCAGTACTTC. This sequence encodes CASSPGTGTYEQYF.

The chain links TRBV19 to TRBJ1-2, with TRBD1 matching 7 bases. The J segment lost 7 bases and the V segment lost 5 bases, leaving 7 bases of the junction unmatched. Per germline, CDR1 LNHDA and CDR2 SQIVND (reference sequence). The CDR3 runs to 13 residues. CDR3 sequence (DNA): TGTGCCAGTAGTTTGCGACAGGGCGGTGGCTACACCTTC. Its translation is CASSLRQGGGYTF.

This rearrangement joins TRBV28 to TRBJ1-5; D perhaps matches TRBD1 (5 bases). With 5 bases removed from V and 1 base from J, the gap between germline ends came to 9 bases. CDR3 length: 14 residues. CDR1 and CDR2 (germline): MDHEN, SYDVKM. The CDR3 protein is CASSGHQSNQPQHF. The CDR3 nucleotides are TGTGCCAGCAGTGGACACCAGAGCAATCAGCCCCAGCATTTT.

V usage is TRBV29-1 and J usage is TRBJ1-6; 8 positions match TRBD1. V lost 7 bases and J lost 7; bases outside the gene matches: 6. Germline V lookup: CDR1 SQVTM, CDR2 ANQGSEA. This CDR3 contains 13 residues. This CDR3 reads CSGRGQGNSPLHF. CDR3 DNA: TGCAGCGGGCGAGGACAGGGAAATTCACCCCTCCACTTT.

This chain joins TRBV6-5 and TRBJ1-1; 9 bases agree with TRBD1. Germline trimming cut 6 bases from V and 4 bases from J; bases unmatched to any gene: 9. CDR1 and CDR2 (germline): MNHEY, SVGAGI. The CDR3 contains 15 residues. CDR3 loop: CASRRGTGLVTEAFF. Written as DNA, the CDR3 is TGTGCCAGCAGAAGAGGGACAGGGCTAGTCACTGAAGCTTTCTTT.